The rows below give T cell receptor beta chains drawn from one sample of a study of blood T cell repertoires in COVID-19. The data were produced by immunoSEQ multiplex PCR, yet TCRdb's version contains in-frame clones alone and is incomplete. Among some 30,000 clones listed, around nine tenths were seen once. The sample comprised peripheral blood. Receptors were obtained from a woman in her seventies with active COVID-19. Each CDR3 is given with its conserved first and last residue. D genes are given only for firm matches. Expanded clones are given a class, and other clones once, few, many or no size at all.

TRBJ2-1,TRBV9,NA,16,TRBD2,TGTGCCAGCAGCGTGCGGACTAGCGGGGGTGGCAATGAGCAGTTCTTC,CASSVRTSGGGNEQFF
TRBJ1-5,TRBV2,NA,15,TRBD1,TGTGCCAGCAAGGGGGACAGGGGGCCAAATCAGCCCCAGCATTTT,CASKGDRGPNQPQHF
TRBJ2-5,TRBV9,NA,13,NA,TGTGCCAGCAGCGTAGGTTCGGGAGAGACCCAGTACTTC,CASSVGSGETQYF
TRBJ1-1,TRBV30,once,13,NA,TGTGCCTGGACAGGAGGAGGCGACACTGAAGCTTTCTTT,CAWTGGGDTEAFF
TRBJ1-2,TRBV19,few,14,NA,TGTGCCAGTTCCGGGCAGGGCTCTTTCTATGGCTACACCTTC,CASSGQGSFYGYTF
TRBJ1-4,TRBV6-2/TRBV6-3,NA,15,NA,TGTGCCAGCAGCCACAGGGACATTTTGCAGGAAAAACTGTTTTTT,CASSHRDILQEKLFF
TRBJ2-1,TRBV15,NA,18,NA,TGTGCCACCAGCAGCGGCCGGAGAGAGACTAGCTCCTACAATGAGCAGTTCTTC,CATSSGRRETSSYNEQFF
TRBJ2-5,TRBV7-9,NA,16,NA,TGTGCCAGCAGCTTAGCTTACAGGGTTGAGGGAGAGACCCAGTACTTC,CASSLAYRVEGETQYF
TRBJ1-6,TRBV5-1,NA,14,NA,TGCGCCAGCAGCCCGGACAGTTTGGATTCACCCCTCCACTTT,CASSPDSLDSPLHF
TRBJ2-7,TRBV6-2/TRBV6-3,NA,13,NA,TGTGCCAGCAGTTACGGCAGGTTCAACGAGCAGTACTTC,CASSYGRFNEQYF
TRBJ2-7,TRBV15,NA,15,TRBD1,TGTGCCACCAGCAGGGGTGGGACAGGGAACTACGAGCAGTACTTC,CATSRGGTGNYEQYF
TRBJ1-1,TRBV5-1,NA,15,NA,TGCGCCAGCAGGGAGGAGTTCAGTCTCAACACTGAAGCTTTCTTT,CASREEFSLNTEAFF
TRBJ2-5,TRBV5-1,NA,16,NA,TGCGCCAGCAGCTTAAGGTCGTCGGGGGATGGAGAGACCCAGTACTTC,CASSLRSSGDGETQYF
TRBJ2-1,TRBV11-3,NA,15,TRBD1,TGTGCCAGCAGCTCCCGACAGGGGGTAGGAAATGAGCAGTTCTTC,CASSSRQGVGNEQFF
TRBJ2-3,TRBV21-1,NA,24,NA,TGTGCCAGCAGCAAAATGGGGACAGCTCGGTATGGGACTAGCCCGACACGTGACACAGATACGCAGTATTTT,CASSKMGTARYGTSPTRDTDTQYF
TRBJ2-5,TRBV2,NA,13,NA,TGTGCCAGCAGTGAACCAGGGATGGAGACCCAGTACTTC,CASSEPGMETQYF
TRBJ1-5,TRBV4-1,NA,15,TRBD1,TGCGCCAGCAGCCAAGATACACAGGGGGTTCAGCCCCAGCATTTT,CASSQDTQGVQPQHF
TRBJ1-5,TRBV18,NA,14,NA,TGTGCCAGCTCACCCGGGGGTGGCAATCAGCCCCAGCATTTT,CASSPGGGNQPQHF
TRBJ1-3,TRBV9,NA,14,NA,TGTGCCAGCAGCGTCGAGCTCGGGGGAAACACCATATATTTT,CASSVELGGNTIYF
TRBJ2-2,TRBV7-2,NA,15,NA,TGTGCCAGCAGCTCCGTCACCAGGGTCCCCGGGGAGCTGTTTTTT,CASSSVTRVPGELFF
TRBJ2-5,TRBV7-9,NA,15,TRBD2,TGTGCCAGCAGCTTTGGCGGGGGGCGCACGGAGACCCAGTACTTC,CASSFGGGRTETQYF
TRBJ1-1,TRBV18,NA,14,TRBD1,TGTGCCAGCTCACGGGGACAGGGTAAGACTGAAGCTTTCTTT,CASSRGQGKTEAFF
TRBJ1-3,TRBV6-1,NA,17,TRBD1,TGTGCCAGCAGTGAGGAAGCGGGGACAGGGTCAAGGAACACCATATATTTT,CASSEEAGTGSRNTIYF
TRBJ1-5,TRBV4-1,NA,17,NA,TGCGCCAGCAGCCAAGACATAAGGACGGGGAGCAATCAGCCCCAGCATTTT,CASSQDIRTGSNQPQHF
TRBJ1-1,TRBV6-5,NA,14,NA,TGTGCCAGCAGTCCGAACAGGGCGGACACTGAAGCTTTCTTT,CASSPNRADTEAFF